The TCR beta chain under discussion was sequenced for a study of ipilimumab plus nivolumab after autologous stem cell transplantation (dated by TCRdb to 2020 to 2022). Concerning the study at large: A median of about five ipilimumab doses and fewer than ten nivolumab doses was received by trial patients. Patients in the myeloma cohort were either high-risk and transplant-naive or had relapsed within 3 years of a first autologous transplant. The trial enrolled patients with high-risk diffuse large B cell lymphoma, mature T cell lymphoma, or multiple myeloma undergoing autologous transplant. The intent-to-treat population of the trial consisted of some 40 patients. General conclusions and limits of the study: Per the authors, a biologic rationale for further study of the post-transplant checkpoint inhibition approach was offered by T cell receptor repertoire, regulatory T cell phenotype and gut microbiota profiles. Combined checkpoint inhibition as post-transplant consolidation was concluded by the authors to appear tolerable.

The CDR3 measures 17 amino acids from cysteine to phenylalanine. Only the CDR3 region is kept as DNA, spanning 51 bases read in frame from base 1. From V the trimming removes 5 bases and from J it removes 5 bases, while the gene matches leave 10 bases of the junction unaccounted for. According to the germline V gene, CDR1 reads MDHEN and CDR2 reads SYDVKM. Checkpoint therapy began 14 to 28 days after autologous transplant, with ipilimumab given at 1 mg/kg intravenously on day 1 of selected weeks. Patients received nivolumab at 3 mg/kg intravenously on day 1 of weeks 1, 4, 7, 10, and every two weeks through week 26. Combined checkpoint inhibition with ipilimumab and nivolumab as consolidation after autologous stem cell transplantation was tested in a Phase Ib clinical trial. About this clone: No cognate antigen has been identified for it. Per-base quality was not reported, and no clone a single base away is much larger than it.

The method behind the library was the immunoSEQ multiplex PCR assay. Here the immuneACCESS table is served through TCRdb, limited to in-frame sequences with V and J called. Missing clones are a known gap in these copies; in checked studies unresolved V genes cover under half, and the rest lacks a known reason. The sample table records over 35,000 clones; almost 95% of these occur just once. Of the sample, 0.9% is held by the ten largest clones. This TCR was sampled from a male donor with multiple myeloma. The chain uses TRBV28 and TRBJ2-3, with 13 bases matching TRBD2. Sample: PBMCs, taken in a trial of ipilimumab plus nivolumab as post-transplant consolidation. The nucleotide sequence is TGTGCCAGCAGTCCCCGACTAGCGGGGGGCCTCTTAGATACGCAGTATTTT. It specifies CASSPRLAGGLLDTQYF.